Many counts were recorded for the clone carrying this T cell receptor (beta chain). Antigen specificity is unknown. This sample's TCRbeta library carried unique molecular identifier barcodes. TCRdb re-analysed the PCR reads in MiXCR, keeping a single row per CDR3 protein. Of fewer than 700,000 distinct CDR3 sequences in the sample, 20% to 25% were seen once. The trim removed 8 bases at V and 5 bases at J, leaving 6 bases unmatched. Germline CDR1 and CDR2: MGHRA and YSYEKL. CDR3 length equals 14 residues. The record originates from a study of T-cell reconstitution after alpha-beta-depleted transplantation in children. General study findings and limits: At the one-year point after transplant, T-cell counts and TCRbeta diversity were found to come mostly from T cells that had been newly produced.

The genes are TRBV4-1 and TRBJ2-2; the match to TRBD2 covers 9 bases. The specimen comprised PBMCs, mostly from graft donor cells, sampled 360 days after TCRalphabeta/CD19-depleted stem cell transplant. This TCR was recovered from a boy less than two years old who had a stem cell transplant for acute myeloid leukemia, so the T cells may come from the graft donor. CDR3 DNA: TGCGCCAGCCGCGGGCTAGCGGGGACCGGGGAGCTGTTTTTT. Its translation: CASRGLAGTGELFF.